The clone carrying this T cell receptor (beta chain) was seen only a few times. What it recognizes is unknown. These data originate in a study of cytomegalovirus exposure and HLA in healthy donors. The ends lost 1 base at V and 5 bases at J; junction bases unmatched: 4. CDR3 size: 15 residues. CDR1 is SGHTA, CDR2 FQGNSA, per germline. Study results and limitations: As a later analysis revealed, the rate of TCR association differed by HLA locus, with DRB1 most and HLA-C fewest.

Primers for the PCR totalled 60 Vbeta and 13 Jbeta. The protocol was immunoSEQ multiplex PCR, while the TCRdb copy is restricted to in-frame clones and leaves out a portion. The table has around 150,000 clones, over 75% seen once. Sequencing was carried out using PBMCs. This chain joins TRBV7-2 and TRBJ2-2; 7 nucleotides line up with TRBD1. The clonotype comes from a middle-aged man in good health and CMV-seronegative. The chain's CDR3 is CASSLDRGRTGELFF. The CDR3 DNA sequence: TGTGCCAGCAGCTTAGACAGGGGACGGACCGGGGAGCTGTTTTTT.